The 27 T cell receptor beta chains presented below share a single source sample, sequenced in a study of Graves' ophthalmopathy and Graves' hyperthyroidism. Investigators amplified TCR beta CDR3 regions from RNA transcripts. RT-PCR was first run with HTBI primers, then multiplex PCR in a second round. TCRdb called the multiplex PCR reads again in MiXCR, with one record for every CDR3 protein. In the table there are hundreds of thousands of distinct CDR3 sequences, 22% of which are singletons. Sequenced material: peripheral blood. These receptors all come from a woman aged 18-30 years with stable Graves' hyperthyroidism. Some clones in this sample may be carry-over from other donors' samples.

This clonotype was observed many times. The chain employs TRBV12-5 and TRBJ1-2; 12 bases line up with TRBD1. CDR3 size: 17 residues. Germline CDR1 LGHNT, CDR2 FRNRAP. The J segment lost 2 bases and the V segment lost 0 bases, leaving 4 bases of the junction unmatched. The CDR3 DNA reads as TGTGCTAGTGGTTTGGTCGCCGGGACAGGGGGCAACTATGGCTACACCTTC. Residues: CASGLVAGTGGNYGYTF.

This clonotype has a handful of counts. V gene TRBV12-3 or TRBV12-4 combines with J gene TRBJ2-7; 14 bases align to TRBD2. J was trimmed by 6 bases and V by 5 bases; bases with no gene match: 6. This CDR3 is 15 amino acids long. Here the CDR3 reads CASSATSGGGLEQYF. The DNA for the CDR3 is TGTGCCAGCAGTGCGACTAGCGGGGGGGGCCTCGAGCAGTACTTC.

The rearrangement uses TRBV18 and TRBJ1-5; D remains ambiguous. V was pared by 1 base and J by 3 bases, with 10 bases between. The CDR3 runs 15 residues. The V gene's germline CDR1 is KGHSH and CDR2 LQKENI. The CDR3 bases are TGTGCCAGCTCACCACAGTCGGGGATCAATCAGCCCCAGCATTTT. This sequence encodes CASSPQSGINQPQHF.

Many counts were recorded for this clonotype. The chain recombines TRBV28 with TRBJ1-5, with 7 nucleotides matching TRBD1. The junction had 7 bases not matched to a gene; V was cut back by 7 bases and J by 1 base. CDR3 length equals 15 residues. The germline CDR1 and CDR2 sequences are MDHEN and SYDVKM. CDR3 bases: TGTGCCAGCACCTGGGGAGGGGGCAGCAATCAGCCCCAGCATTTT. Its protein product is CASTWGGGSNQPQHF.

The chain recombines TRBV6-1 with TRBJ1-1; D is possibly TRBD1 (5 bases). From germline, CDR1 is MNHNS and CDR2 SASEGT. The V end was cut by 1 base, the J end by 4 bases, with 19 bases between. This CDR3 has 17 amino acids. CDR3: CASSEGGEGTEGTEAFF. CDR3 DNA: TGTGCCAGCAGTGAAGGTGGAGAGGGGACCGAAGGCACTGAAGCTTTCTTT.

The chain uses TRBV5-1 and TRBJ2-2, with 8 bases matching TRBD1. The germline CDR1 and CDR2 sequences are SGHRS and YFSETQ. V lost 0 bases, J lost 0 bases, and 7 bases stayed unmatched. There are 18 residues in the CDR3. CDR3 region: CASSLEPGQAANTGELFF. The CDR3 bases are TGCGCCAGCAGCTTGGAGCCGGGACAGGCGGCGAACACCGGGGAGCTGTTTTTT.

In this sample, this clonotype turned up many times. The rearrangement links TRBV12-3 or TRBV12-4 to TRBJ1-2, with D possibly TRBD1 on 5 matching bases. The V end was cut by 2 bases, the J end by 2 bases, with 12 bases between. The CDR3 is 15 amino acids. The CDR3 reads CASSLKGHRNYGYTF. CDR3 nucleotide sequence: TGTGCCAGCAGTTTAAAAGGACACCGAAACTATGGCTACACCTTC.

This clonotype occurred many times. J is TRBJ2-7 and V is TRBV15; 7 bases agree with TRBD2. CDR3 length: 18 residues. CDR1 LNHNV and CDR2 YYDKDF come from the germline V gene (reference sequence). Trimming cost V 0 bases and J 3 bases; bases outside gene matches: 14. CDR3 residues: CATSRDLGGIRKVYEQYF. Written as DNA, the CDR3 is TGTGCCACCAGCAGAGATCTCGGGGGGATTAGGAAGGTCTACGAGCAGTACTTC.

In this sample, this clonotype turned up many times. This chain connects TRBV6-2 or TRBV6-3 to TRBJ1-1, with D unresolved. This CDR3 contains 19 residues. The V gene lost 2 bases and the J gene lost 0 bases, with 22 bases spanning the gap. Germline V gives CDR1 MNHEY, CDR2 SVGEGT. This chain's CDR3 is CASSYAQVGPGDMNTEAFF. The CDR3 DNA follows: TGTGCCAGCAGTTACGCCCAGGTAGGGCCAGGAGATATGAACACTGAAGCTTTCTTT.

The chain links TRBV20-1 to TRBJ1-2; a weak D match, TRBD1 (5 bases). Germline CDR1 DFQATT, CDR2 SNEGSKA (reference sequence). V was cut by 0 bases and J by 3 bases, with 8 bases left in between. The CDR3 runs to 13 residues. The CDR3 spells CSAREGGDYGYTF. For the CDR3, the DNA is TGCAGTGCTAGAGAGGGGGGTGACTATGGCTACACCTTC.

The chain couples TRBV11-2 to TRBJ2-2; TRBD2 matches at 11 bases. Unmatched junction bases numbered 7, after V lost 2 bases and J lost 5 bases. Germline assignment: CDR1 SGHAT and CDR2 FQNNGV. This CDR3 has 17 amino acids. Here the CDR3 reads CASSLRLAGPSTGELFF. DNA for the CDR3: TGTGCCAGCAGCTTACGACTAGCGGGGCCCTCTACCGGGGAGCTGTTTTTT.

This clonotype was observed at least ten times. The rearrangement joins TRBV20-1 to TRBJ2-5; a weak D match, TRBD1 (6 bases). The CDR3 loop spans 13 amino acids. Germline values: CDR1 DFQATT, CDR2 SNEGSKA (reference sequence). The germline V and J ends were trimmed by 8 bases and 4 bases, with 17 bases remaining between them. CDR3 coding DNA: TGCAGTACCACCGGGACATATCCAGAGACCCAGTACTTC. Amino acids: CSTTGTYPETQYF.

This clonotype was found many times. The chain has TRBV15 and TRBJ1-2; TRBD1 might be the D (6 bases). V lost 5 bases and J lost 4, with 17 bases in between. Germline CDR1 LNHNV, CDR2 YYDKDF (reference sequence). The CDR3 runs to 15 residues. The CDR3 sequence is CATSSVGGLSYGYTF. Written as DNA, the CDR3 is TGTGCCACCAGCTCCGTGGGGGGGCTCTCCTATGGCTACACCTTC. Together with reference TRBV15 and TRBJ1-2, the CDR3 gives the full variable domain: DAMVIQNPRYQVTQFGKPVTLSCSQTLNHNVMYWYQQKSSQAPKLLFHYYDKDFNNEADTPDNFQSRRPNTSFCFLDIRSPGLGDTAMYLCATSSVGGLSYGYTFGSGTRLTVV.

This clonotype has at least ten counts. The chain joins TRBV25-1 to TRBJ2-7; 7 bases align to TRBD2. V was pared by 0 bases and J by 3 bases, with 8 bases of the junction left unmatched. This CDR3 spans 16 amino acids. Germline-derived CDR1 and CDR2 are MGHDK and SYGVNS. The CDR3: CASSEYRGTNFYEQYF. CDR3 nucleotide sequence: TGTGCCAGCAGTGAATACCGCGGGACTAACTTCTACGAGCAGTACTTC.

Points on this clonotype: Possible read error: a much larger clone is one base away. The CDR3 ends on some other residue instead of the conserved phenylalanine or tryptophan, so this is likely a read error. V usage is TRBV27 and J usage is TRBJ1-2; the D gene is possibly TRBD1 (6 bases). The CDR3 extends over 18 amino acids. CDR1 and CDR2 from the germline V gene are MNHEY and SMNVEV (reference sequence). The ends were cut back, 5 bases at V and 2 bases at J, with 24 bases in the middle. Written as DNA, the CDR3 is TGTGCCAGCAGTCAAGGACCGCACCGGGACAACATGAACTATGGCTACACCGTC. As protein: CASSQGPHRDNMNYGYTV.

Regarding this clonotype: The CDR3 carries no conserved terminal phenylalanine or tryptophan, so it likely arises from a read error. The gene calls are TRBV6-1 and TRBJ1-2; D remains unclear. Germline V lookup: CDR1 MNHNS, CDR2 SASEGT. The CDR3 totals 13 residues. V was trimmed by 6 bases and J by 1 base, leaving 9 bases between them. This CDR3 is CASRTSLNYGYTY. The DNA for the CDR3 is TGTGCCAGCAGGACTAGCCTTAACTATGGCTACACCTAC.

This clonotype appeared many times. The genes are TRBV6-1 and TRBJ1-3; D ambiguous. CDR1 is MNHNS, CDR2 SASEGT, per germline. This CDR3 comprises 14 residues. Deletions cut 6 bases from V and 0 bases from J, with 9 bases between. In DNA, the CDR3 is TGTGCCAGCAGGGTAATAACCTCTGGAAACACCATATATTTT. Amino acid sequence: CASRVITSGNTIYF.

Comment on this clonotype: One end of the junction is discordant with germline, which a read error may explain. The chain uses TRBV6-2 or TRBV6-3 and TRBJ2-7; no clear D. Germline lookup yields CDR1 MNHEY and CDR2 SVGEGT. This CDR3 region has 14 residues. This CDR3 reads CASSFRIEGYDQYF. The CDR3 DNA sequence: TGTGCCAGCAGTTTCCGGATAGAAGGCTACGATCAGTACTTC.

This clonotype has at least ten counts. This chain joins TRBV20-1 and TRBJ1-1, with D perhaps matching TRBD1 (5 bases). Trimming cost V 7 bases and J 2 bases, with 14 bases left between them. The CDR3 contains 13 residues. Germline CDR1 is DFQATT and CDR2 is SNEGSKA (reference sequence). DNA for the CDR3: TGCAGTGTTTGGGACCGGGGAAACACTGAAGCTTTCTTT. Its protein is CSVWDRGNTEAFF.

The chain combines TRBV7-2 with TRBJ1-5; D unresolved. The V gene's germline CDR1 is SGHTA and CDR2 FQGNSA. V gave up 1 base and J gave up 6 bases, with 13 bases separating them. The CDR3 has 15 residues. CDR3 amino acids: CASSLGIGNIQPQHF. CDR3 bases: TGTGCCAGCAGCTTAGGAATAGGGAATATTCAGCCCCAGCATTTT.

Many counts were recorded for this clonotype. The chain recombines TRBV19 with TRBJ1-1, with a weak D call TRBD1 (6 bases). V was shortened by 4 bases and J by 6 bases, with 12 bases between the two germline ends. CDR1 and CDR2 from the germline V gene are LNHDA and SQIVND (reference sequence). CDR3 length: 13 amino acids. CDR3 bases: TGTGCCAGTAGTACCTTCGGGGGCGCTGAAGCTTTCTTT. Its translation: CASSTFGGAEAFF.

In its sample, this clonotype was seen a few times. The genes are TRBV18 and TRBJ1-2; 7 positions match TRBD1. The CDR3 spans 15 residues. V was clipped by 3 bases and J by 6 bases; unmatched bases: 10. Germline V gene lookup returns CDR1 KGHSH and CDR2 LQKENI. The CDR3 nucleotides read TGTGCCAGCTCACCCCCGGACAGGAGTACGCATGGCTACACCTTC. This gives the protein CASSPPDRSTHGYTF.

V usage is TRBV9 and J usage is TRBJ1-3; tentative D call: TRBD1 (5 bases). The CDR3 runs 14 residues. Germline lookup yields CDR1 SGDLS and CDR2 YYNGEE. V shed 3 bases and J shed 4 bases, with 11 bases lying between them. The CDR3 spells CASSGPGGGNTIYF. The CDR3 DNA reads TGTGCCAGCAGCGGGCCCGGGGGAGGAAACACCATATATTTT.

The chain combines TRBV12-3 or TRBV12-4 with TRBJ2-7; D may be TRBD1 or TRBD2 (5 bases each). The CDR3 totals 11 residues. V lost 6 bases and J 10 bases, leaving 13 bases between the germline ends. The CDR3 nucleotides read TGTGCCAGCAGCCGAAACGGGGCCCAGTACTTC. Translating gives CASSRNGAQYF.

There are a few counts of this clonotype. The genes are TRBV30 and TRBJ1-5; D is possibly TRBD1 (5 bases). V was clipped by 7 bases and J by 6 bases, with 16 bases between them. The germline V gene has CDR1 GTSNPN and CDR2 SVGIG (reference sequence). CDR3 length: 13 amino acids. In DNA, the CDR3 is TGTGCCTTTAGGGACGGAGGGAGTCAGCCCCAGCATTTT. The encoded protein is CAFRDGGSQPQHF.

Only a few counts were recorded for this clonotype. This chain joins TRBV27 and TRBJ2-2; D is possibly TRBD1 or TRBD2 (6 bases each). CDR1 is MNHEY, CDR2 SMNVEV, per germline (reference sequence). Trimming took off 4 bases at V and 3 bases at J, with 15 bases between the two ends. The CDR3 runs to 16 residues. CDR3 amino acids: CASSSSRGPHTGELFF. CDR3 in DNA: TGTGCCAGCAGTTCGTCCCGGGGGCCCCACACCGGGGAGCTGTTTTTT.

The table lists this clonotype with a few counts. The chain couples TRBV27 to TRBJ2-7; 12 bases align to TRBD1. Germline V gene sequence: CDR1 MNHEY, CDR2 SMNVEV (reference sequence). The CDR3 spans 16 residues. With 4 bases clipped from V and 3 bases from J, the junction kept 7 bases outside the gene matches. The CDR3 DNA is TGTGCCAGCAGTTACCGGGACAGGGGGCCTGACTACGAGCAGTACTTC. This gives the protein CASSYRDRGPDYEQYF.